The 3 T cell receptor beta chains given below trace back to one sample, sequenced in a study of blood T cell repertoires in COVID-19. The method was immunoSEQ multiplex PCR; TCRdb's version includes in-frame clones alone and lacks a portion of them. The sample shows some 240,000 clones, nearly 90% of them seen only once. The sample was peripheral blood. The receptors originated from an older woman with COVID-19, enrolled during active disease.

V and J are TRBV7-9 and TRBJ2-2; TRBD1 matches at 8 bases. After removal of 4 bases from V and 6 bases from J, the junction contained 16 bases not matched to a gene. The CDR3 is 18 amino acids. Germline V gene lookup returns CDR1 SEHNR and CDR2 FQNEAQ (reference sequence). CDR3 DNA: TGTGCCAGCAGCTCCTGGGCTTTTAGCAGGGGGCGCGCCGGGGAGCTGTTTTTT. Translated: CASSSWAFSRGRAGELFF.

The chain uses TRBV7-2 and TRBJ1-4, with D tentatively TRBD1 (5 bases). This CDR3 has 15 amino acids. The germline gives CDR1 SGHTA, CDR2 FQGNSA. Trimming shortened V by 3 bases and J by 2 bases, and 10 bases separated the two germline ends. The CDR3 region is CASSFSGSTNEKLFF. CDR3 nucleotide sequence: TGTGCCAGCAGCTTTTCAGGGTCGACTAATGAAAAACTGTTTTTT.

This CDR3 is CASSPTHTANYGYTF. DNA of the CDR3: TGTGCCAGCAGCCCAACGCACACCGCTAACTATGGCTACACCTTC. The genes are TRBV3-1 (or the pseudogene TRBV3-2) and TRBJ1-2; unclear D gene. V was cut by 4 bases and J by 0 bases, with 12 bases left in between. Germline CDR1 and CDR2: LGHDT and YNNKEL (reference sequence). CDR3 length equals 15 residues.